The sequence of this T cell receptor (beta chain) was determined in a study of blood T cells in healthy people across ages. General study results and limits: Investigators viewed diversity estimates from one million T cells as underestimates, the study reported. In long-lived donors, naive CD4+ cell counts and diversity exceeded those of aged donors.

It was with a sample-barcoded 5' primer and a J-beta primer mix that a second PCR of about 6 to 12 cycles was run. Each CDR3 protein gets one entry after TCRdb re-called the 5' RACE reads with MiXCR. Among 1.5 million to 2 million distinct CDR3 sequences listed, approximately 30% were seen once. Comment on this clonotype: Its target is unknown.

A minimum of 6 micrograms of total RNA was extracted per sample. The TCR comes from a woman in her 30s in good health. Source material: blood.

In DNA, the CDR3 is TGCAGTGCTAGAGTGGGGCTTAATGAAAAACTGTTTTTT. Protein product: CSARVGLNEKLFF. The chain has TRBV20-1 and TRBJ1-4, with D perhaps matching TRBD1 (5 bases). Germline CDR1 DFQATT, CDR2 SNEGSKA (reference sequence). The V end lost 1 base, the J end lost 4 bases, and 7 bases lay between the germline ends. The CDR3 loop spans 13 amino acids.